This entry lists 7 T cell receptor beta chains sequenced from one sample in a study of cytomegalovirus exposure and HLA in healthy donors. PCR primers comprised 60 Vbeta and 13 Jbeta primers. Using immunoSEQ multiplex PCR, the repertoire was profiled, and TCRdb retains in-frame clones only, with some absent. The sample shows 100,000 to 150,000 clones, 65% to 75% of them seen only once. The sample comprised PBMCs. These receptors were obtained from a man aged 35 to 55 in good health and CMV-seropositive.

Comment on this clone: The junction shows a germline mismatch at one end, possibly a read error. This sample includes further DNA sequences coding for the same CDR3. The rearrangement joins TRBV7-6 to TRBJ1-4; no clear D. The CDR3 has 14 residues. CDR1 is SGHVS, CDR2 FNYEAQ, per germline. The CDR3 DNA follows: TGCGCCAGCAGCGTCCACGGGACTAATGAAAAACTGTTTTTT. Amino acid sequence: CASSVHGTNEKLFF.

This chain links TRBV7-6 with TRBJ1-4; D may be TRBD1 (5 bases). This CDR3 spans 14 amino acids. Germline V CDR1 and CDR2: SGHVS, FNYEAQ. The V and J ends lost 0 bases and 8 bases respectively, with 10 bases between them. This CDR3 reads CASSLAGEGEKLFF. The CDR3 DNA reads as TGTGCCAGCAGCTTAGCTGGGGAGGGGGAAAAACTGTTTTTT.

The gene calls are TRBV10-1 and TRBJ1-5; 7 bases are a match to TRBD1. The V segment lost 4 bases and the J segment 6 bases; nucleotides outside the gene matches: 6. The CDR3 consists of 14 residues. Germline-derived CDR1 and CDR2 are WNHNN and SYGVQD (reference sequence). The CDR3 region is CASSAYRGSQPQHF. The CDR3 bases are TGCGCCAGCAGTGCTTACAGGGGAAGTCAGCCCCAGCATTTT.

This sequence joins TRBV30 and TRBJ1-5; D not resolved. The CDR3 has 13 amino acids. Germline loops: CDR1 GTSNPN, CDR2 SVGIG (reference sequence). Trimming left V 3 bases short and J 0 bases short, with 6 bases between. CDR3 sequence (DNA): TGTGCCTGGAGCGGAGTTAGCAATCAGCCCCAGCATTTT. It encodes CAWSGVSNQPQHF. Supplemented by reference TRBV30 and TRBJ1-5, the full variable domain reads SQTIHQWPATLVQPVGSPLSLECTVEGTSNPNLYWYRQAAGRGLQLLFYSVGIGQISSEVPQNLSASRPQDRQFILSSKKLLLSDSGFYLCAWSGVSNQPQHFGDGTRLSIL.

CDR3 sequence: CASSLYKGEGYTF. In DNA form, the CDR3 reads TGTGCCAGCAGCTTATATAAGGGGGAAGGCTACACCTTC. V is TRBV7-9 and J is TRBJ1-2; possible D gene TRBD1, 6 bases. The CDR3 is 13 residues long. Germline V lookup: CDR1 SEHNR, CDR2 FQNEAQ (reference sequence). The V gene lost 2 bases and the J gene lost 8 bases, with 12 bases spanning the gap.

The chain uses TRBV28 and TRBJ2-2, with D possibly matching TRBD2 (7 bases). Germline assignment: CDR1 MDHEN and CDR2 SYDVKM. The CDR3 spans 15 residues. Deletions cut 8 bases from V and 2 bases from J, with 15 bases between. CDR3 in DNA: TGTGCCAGCGAGAGGGGGGGCGCTAACACCGGGGAGCTGTTTTTT. Amino acid sequence: CASERGGANTGELFF.

The CDR3 DNA is TGTGCCAGCAGTTTTGCCTTAGCCCCTTCCGAGCAGTACTTC. It encodes CASSFALAPSEQYF. This chain uses TRBV2 with TRBJ2-7, with D hard to call. Trimming took 5 bases from V and 6 from J, leaving 17 bases between them. The CDR3 contains 14 residues. The germline V gene has CDR1 SNHLY and CDR2 FYNNEI.